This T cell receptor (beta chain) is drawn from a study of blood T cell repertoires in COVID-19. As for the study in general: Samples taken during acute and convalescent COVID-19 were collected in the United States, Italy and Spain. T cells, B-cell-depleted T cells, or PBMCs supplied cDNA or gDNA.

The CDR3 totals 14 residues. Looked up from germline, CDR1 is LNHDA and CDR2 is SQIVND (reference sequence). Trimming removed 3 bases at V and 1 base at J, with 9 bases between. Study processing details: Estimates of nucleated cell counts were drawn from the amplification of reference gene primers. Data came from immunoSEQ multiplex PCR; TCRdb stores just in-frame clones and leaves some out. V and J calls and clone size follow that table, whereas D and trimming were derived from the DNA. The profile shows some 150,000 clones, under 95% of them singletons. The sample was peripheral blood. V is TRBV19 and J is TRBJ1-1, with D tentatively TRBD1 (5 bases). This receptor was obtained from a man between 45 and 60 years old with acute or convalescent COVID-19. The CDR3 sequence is CASSIDRANTEAFF. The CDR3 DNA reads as TGTGCCAGTAGTATTGACAGAGCGAACACTGAAGCTTTCTTT.